The 14 T cell receptor beta chains in this list originate from one sample, sequenced in a study of human T cells and chemical hapten exposure. Via MiXCR, TCRdb re-called the RACE reads, giving one row per CDR3 protein. Seen here are some 98,000 distinct CDR3 sequences, 10% to 13% observed once, and the top ten hold 2.5% to 4%. Specified time point: pre-sensitization, week 0. The treatment here: therapeutic diphenylcyclopropenone sensitization with weekly scalp DPC. This specimen was whole blood, taken in connection with sensitization to the hapten diphenylcyclopropenone (DPC). The receptors stem from a woman aged 55-70 years with alopecia areata. Some clones in this sample may be carry-over from other donors' samples.

To note about this clonotype: A much larger clone differs by one base, so this may be a read error. The chain joins TRBV3-1 to TRBJ2-3; D gene unclear. CDR1 is LGHDT and CDR2 is YNNKEL in the germline V gene (reference sequence). This CDR3 is built from 13 residues. CDR3 nucleotides: TGTGCCAGGAGCCTAAATAACGGCTATACGCAGTATTTT. Protein: CARSLNNGYTQYF.

This clonotype came up many times. The J gene is TRBJ1-3, the V gene TRBV7-8; D ambiguous. Per the germline V gene, CDR1 is SGHVS and CDR2 is FQNEAQ. V was clipped by 2 bases and J by 0 bases, with 11 bases between them. The CDR3 length is 16 residues. DNA of the CDR3: TGTGCCAGCAGCTTACTCCGGGAGATCTCTGGAAACACCATATATTTT. Translating gives CASSLLREISGNTIYF.

This clonotype was picked up a small number of times. CDR3 region: CSVAHPRDGRRGYTF. CDR3 bases: TGCAGCGTTGCGCACCCAAGGGACGGCCGGAGAGGCTACACCTTC. This chain connects TRBV29-1 to TRBJ1-2, with a possible D match to TRBD1 (5 bases). The CDR3 runs 15 residues. Germline V lookup: CDR1 SQVTM, CDR2 ANQGSEA. V lost 4 bases and J 8 bases, leaving 23 bases between the germline ends.

The genes are TRBV6-6 and TRBJ2-5, with no clear D. The CDR3 is 17 residues long. The germline V and J ends were trimmed by 6 bases and 4 bases, with 24 bases remaining between them. Germline V gives CDR1 MNHNY, CDR2 SVGAGI (reference sequence). The CDR3 reads CASSLPTGVLGRETQYF. In DNA form, the CDR3 reads TGTGCCAGCAGCCTACCTACCGGAGTTCTAGGTCGAGAGACCCAGTACTTC.

The J gene is TRBJ1-5, the V gene TRBV27; perhaps TRBD1 as D (5 bases). This CDR3 is built from 15 residues. Deletions cut 4 bases from V and 0 bases from J, with 10 bases between. Germline loops: CDR1 MNHEY, CDR2 SMNVEV (reference sequence). The CDR3 nucleotides are TGTGCCAGCAGTTGGGCAGGGTATAGCAATCAGCCCCAGCATTTT. Translation gives CASSWAGYSNQPQHF.

This clonotype was detected many times. The rearrangement links TRBV5-1 to TRBJ1-2; D unresolved. The CDR3 consists of 12 residues. Trimming pared 5 bases from V and 1 base from J, leaving 6 bases between. Germline V lookup: CDR1 SGHRS, CDR2 YFSETQ. CDR3 in amino acids: CASRSGNYGYTF. The CDR3 bases are TGCGCCAGCAGAAGTGGTAACTATGGCTACACCTTC.

In its sample, this clonotype was seen many times. The chain has TRBV10-2 and TRBJ2-1, with unresolved D. Germline V gene sequence: CDR1 WSHSY, CDR2 SAAADI. The V gene lost 3 bases and the J gene lost 7 bases, with 10 bases spanning the gap. This CDR3 is 13 amino acids long. CDR3 sequence (DNA): TGCGCCAGCAGTGAATCTTATTGGAATGAGCAGTTCTTC. Translating it yields CASSESYWNEQFF.

For this clonotype: One base away lies a much larger clone, so this may be a sequencing read error. The chain has TRBV10-2 and TRBJ2-3; D is undetermined. The CDR3 runs 12 residues. Looked up from germline, CDR1 is WSHSY and CDR2 is SAAADI. The CDR3 protein is CTSRLSTDTQYF. CDR3 in DNA: TGCACCAGCAGGCTCAGCACAGATACGCAGTATTTT.

The chain has TRBV19 and TRBJ2-2; 11 bases align to TRBD2. The CDR3 totals 17 residues. J was trimmed by 3 bases and V by 4 bases; bases with no gene match: 7. From germline, CDR1 is LNHDA and CDR2 SQIVND (reference sequence). The DNA for the CDR3 is TGTGCCAGTAGTACCCCTAGCGGGGGGTTCGACACCGGGGAGCTGTTTTTT. Amino acids: CASSTPSGGFDTGELFF.

The chain recombines TRBV19 with TRBJ2-1; 11 bases match TRBD2. The CDR3 is 18 amino acids. CDR1 LNHDA and CDR2 SQIVND come from the germline V gene (reference sequence). After removal of 1 base from V and 7 bases from J, the junction contained 12 bases not matched to a gene. The CDR3 loop reads CASSIGPLLAGAGNEQFF. The CDR3 bases are TGTGCCAGTAGTATAGGCCCTTTACTAGCGGGGGCGGGGAATGAGCAGTTCTTC.

In its sample, this clonotype was seen many times. The chain links TRBV5-1 to TRBJ1-5, with 7 nucleotides matching TRBD1. This CDR3 region has 15 residues. Trimming cost V 0 bases and J 7 bases; bases outside gene matches: 7. CDR1 and CDR2 from the germline V gene are SGHRS and YFSETQ. CDR3 nucleotide sequence: TGCGCCAGCAGCTTGGAAGGGGGCGCCGCGCAGCCCCAGCATTTT. Amino acids: CASSLEGGAAQPQHF.

This clonotype appeared many times. The chain carries TRBV15 and TRBJ2-3, with D perhaps being TRBD1 or TRBD2 (6 bases each). The CDR3 extends over 13 amino acids. In germline, CDR1 is LNHNV, CDR2 YYDKDF (reference sequence). The V end was cut by 6 bases, the J end by 5 bases, with 12 bases between. The CDR3 loop reads CATSWGAGDTQYF. DNA for the CDR3: TGTGCCACCAGTTGGGGGGCTGGAGATACGCAGTATTTT.

This clonotype was seen repeatedly, ten times or more. DNA for the CDR3: TGTGCCAGCAGTTTAGGGGTTTTGGGGAATCAGCCCCAGCATTTT. It translates to CASSLGVLGNQPQHF. This chain joins TRBV12-3 or TRBV12-4 and TRBJ1-5, with D unresolved. V was shortened by 1 base and J by 4 bases, with 11 bases between the two germline ends. This CDR3 has 15 residues.

This clonotype was counted at least ten times. This chain connects TRBV20-1 to TRBJ1-3, with 7 bases that match TRBD1. V was clipped by 3 bases and J by 0 bases; unmatched bases: 14. The CDR3 is made up of 18 amino acids. Germline V CDR1 and CDR2: DFQATT, SNEGSKA (reference sequence). The CDR3 nucleotides are TGCAGTGCTAGGCCTAGACCGGGACAGCTTAACTCTGGAAACACCATATATTTT. Translated: CSARPRPGQLNSGNTIYF.